This T cell receptor beta chain was captured in a study of T cell responses to AZD1222 COVID-19 vaccine. Measured with immunoSEQ multiplex PCR; TCRdb has only the in-frame clones, and not every one. The sample comprises 150,000 to 200,000 clones, 90% of which are singletons, and approximately 5.9% rests with the top ten. Germline V gene data show CDR1 as SQVTM and CDR2 as ANQGSEA. The CDR3 loop spans 14 amino acids. V trimming: 5 bases; J trimming: 0 bases; junction bases outside the gene matches: 5. The origin of this receptor is an adult who received the AZD1222 COVID-19 vaccine. This chain links TRBV29-1 with TRBJ2-3; 7 nucleotides agree with TRBD2. Sequencing used peripheral blood, obtained 28 days after the second AZD1222 dose. CDR3 loop: CSVRLAASTDTQYF. The CDR3, as DNA: TGCAGCGTTCGGCTAGCGGCTAGCACAGATACGCAGTATTTT.